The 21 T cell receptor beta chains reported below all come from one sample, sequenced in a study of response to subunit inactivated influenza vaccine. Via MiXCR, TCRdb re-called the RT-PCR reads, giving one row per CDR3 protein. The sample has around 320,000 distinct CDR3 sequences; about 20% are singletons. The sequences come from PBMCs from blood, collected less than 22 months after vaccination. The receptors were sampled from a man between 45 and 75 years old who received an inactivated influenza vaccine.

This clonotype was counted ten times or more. CDR3 nucleotides: TGCGCCAGCAGCCCAAGTTGGGGAGGGCCAGGCAATGAGCAGTTCTTC. Translation: CASSPSWGGPGNEQFF. The gene calls are TRBV4-3 and TRBJ2-1; 7 bases line up with TRBD2. The CDR3 spans 16 residues. Germline V gene sequence: CDR1 LGHNA, CDR2 YSLEER. Trimming took 4 bases from V and 6 from J; bases not matched to a gene: 12.

CDR3 amino acids: CASSVVSPSYEQYF. The CDR3 nucleotides read TGCGCCAGCAGCGTGGTGTCACCCTCCTACGAGCAGTACTTC. V gene TRBV5-1 combines with J gene TRBJ2-7; no firm D call. V was cut by 4 bases and J by 0 bases, with 11 bases left in between. CDR3 size: 14 residues. Germline-derived CDR1 and CDR2 are SGHRS and YFSETQ.

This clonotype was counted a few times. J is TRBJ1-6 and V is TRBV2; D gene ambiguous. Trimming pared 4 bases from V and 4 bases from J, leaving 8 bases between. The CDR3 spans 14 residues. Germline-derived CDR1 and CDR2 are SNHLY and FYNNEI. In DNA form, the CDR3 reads TGTGCCAGCAGTGGGCCACGGTATAATTCACCCCTCCACTTT. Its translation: CASSGPRYNSPLHF.

The CDR3 nucleotides read TGTGCCATCAGTGGGGGACTTCTAGGAGGTAACAATGAGCAGTTCTTC. It translates to CAISGGLLGGNNEQFF. V is TRBV10-3 and J is TRBJ2-1; the D gene is possibly TRBD2 (6 bases). V was clipped by 4 bases and J by 5 bases, with 18 bases between them. The germline gives CDR1 ENHRY, CDR2 SYGVKD. This CDR3 contains 16 residues.

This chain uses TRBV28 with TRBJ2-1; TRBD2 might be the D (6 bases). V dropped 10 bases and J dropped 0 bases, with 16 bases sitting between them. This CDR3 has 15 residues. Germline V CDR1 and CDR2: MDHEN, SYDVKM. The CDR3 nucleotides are TGTGCCACCAGAGGGACCGGGAGCTCCTACAATGAGCAGTTCTTC. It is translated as CATRGTGSSYNEQFF.

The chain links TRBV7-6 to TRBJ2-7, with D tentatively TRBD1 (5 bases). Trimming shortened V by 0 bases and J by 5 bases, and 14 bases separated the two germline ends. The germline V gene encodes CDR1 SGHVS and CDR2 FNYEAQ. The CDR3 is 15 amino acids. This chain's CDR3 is CASSLALAGWDEQYF. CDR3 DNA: TGTGCCAGCAGCTTAGCTTTGGCAGGGTGGGACGAGCAGTACTTC.

For the CDR3, the DNA is TGTGCCATCAGTGAGTCACCCCTATCGGAGCTGTTTTTT. It is translated as CAISESPLSELFF. V and J are TRBV10-3 and TRBJ2-2; D call uncertain. CDR3 length: 13 residues. In germline, CDR1 is ENHRY, CDR2 SYGVKD. Trimming left V 0 bases short and J 10 bases short, with 9 bases between.

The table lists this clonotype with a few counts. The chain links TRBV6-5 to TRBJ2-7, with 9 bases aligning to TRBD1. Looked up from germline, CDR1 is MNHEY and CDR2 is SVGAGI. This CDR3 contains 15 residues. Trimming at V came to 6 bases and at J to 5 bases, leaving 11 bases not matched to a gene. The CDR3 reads CASRLQGAKFHEQYF. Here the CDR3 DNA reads TGTGCCAGCAGATTACAGGGGGCTAAATTTCACGAGCAGTACTTC.

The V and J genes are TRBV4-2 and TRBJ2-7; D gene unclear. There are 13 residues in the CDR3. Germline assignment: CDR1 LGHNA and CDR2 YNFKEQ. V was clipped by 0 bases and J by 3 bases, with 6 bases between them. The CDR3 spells CASSQDSSYEQYF. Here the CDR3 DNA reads TGTGCCAGCAGCCAAGATAGCAGCTACGAGCAGTACTTC.

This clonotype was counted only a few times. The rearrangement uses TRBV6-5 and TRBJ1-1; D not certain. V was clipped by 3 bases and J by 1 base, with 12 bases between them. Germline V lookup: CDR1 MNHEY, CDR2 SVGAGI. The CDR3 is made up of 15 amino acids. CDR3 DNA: TGTGCCAGCAGTTATTTCATTCGTGGGAACACTGAAGCTTTCTTT. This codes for CASSYFIRGNTEAFF.

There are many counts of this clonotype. The CDR3 bases are TGTGCCAGCAGTGACAGGGTATCGAGAGAAAAACTGTTTTTT. It specifies CASSDRVSREKLFF. The rearrangement joins TRBV2 to TRBJ1-4; D is possibly TRBD1 (5 bases). CDR1 is SNHLY and CDR2 is FYNNEI in the germline V gene. The V end was cut by 3 bases, the J end by 8 bases, with 13 bases between. The CDR3 is 14 amino acids.

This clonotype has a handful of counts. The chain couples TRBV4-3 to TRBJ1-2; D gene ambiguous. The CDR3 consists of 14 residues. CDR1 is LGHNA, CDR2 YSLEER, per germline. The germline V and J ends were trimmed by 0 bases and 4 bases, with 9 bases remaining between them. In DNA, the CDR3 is TGCGCCAGCAGCCAAGATTTGGGAGTCTATGGCTACACCTTC. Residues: CASSQDLGVYGYTF.

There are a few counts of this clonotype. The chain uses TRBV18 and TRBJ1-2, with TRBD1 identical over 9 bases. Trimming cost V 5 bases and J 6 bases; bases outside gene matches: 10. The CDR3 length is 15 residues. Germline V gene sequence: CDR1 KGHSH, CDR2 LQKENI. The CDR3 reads CASSASGTGNDGYTF. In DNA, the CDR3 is TGTGCCAGCTCAGCTTCCGGGACAGGGAATGATGGCTACACCTTC. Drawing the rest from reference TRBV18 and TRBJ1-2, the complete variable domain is NAGVMQNPRHLVRRRGQEARLRCSPMKGHSHVYWYRQLPEEGLKFMVYLQKENIIDESGMPKERFSAEFPKEGPSILRIQQVVRGDSAAYFCASSASGTGNDGYTFGSGTRLTVV.

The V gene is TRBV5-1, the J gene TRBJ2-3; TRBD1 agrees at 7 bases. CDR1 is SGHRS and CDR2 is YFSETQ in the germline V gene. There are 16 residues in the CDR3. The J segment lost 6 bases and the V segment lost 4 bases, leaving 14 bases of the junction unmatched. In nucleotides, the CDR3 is TGCGCCAGCAGCAGAGAAGGACAGGCAGTATTGGATACGCAGTATTTT. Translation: CASSREGQAVLDTQYF.

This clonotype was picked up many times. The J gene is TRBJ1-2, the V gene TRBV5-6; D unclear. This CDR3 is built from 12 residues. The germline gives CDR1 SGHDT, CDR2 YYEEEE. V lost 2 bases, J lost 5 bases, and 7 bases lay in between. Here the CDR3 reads CASSFSRYGYTF. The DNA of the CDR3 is TGTGCCAGCAGCTTTTCACGTTATGGCTACACCTTC.

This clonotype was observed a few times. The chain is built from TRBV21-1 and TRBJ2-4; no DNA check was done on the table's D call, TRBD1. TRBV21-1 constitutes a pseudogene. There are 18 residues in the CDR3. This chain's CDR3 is CASSKAMGAGAAKNIQYF. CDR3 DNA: TGTGCCAGCAGCAAAGCGATGGGGGCAGGGGCGGCCAAAAACATTCAGTACTTC.

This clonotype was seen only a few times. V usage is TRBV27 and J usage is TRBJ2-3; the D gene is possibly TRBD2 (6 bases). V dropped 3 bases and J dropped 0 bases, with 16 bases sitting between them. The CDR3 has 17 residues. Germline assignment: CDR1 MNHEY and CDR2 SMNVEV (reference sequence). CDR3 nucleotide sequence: TGTGCCAGCAGTTTGTATGGGCGGGCGGGGAGCACAGATACGCAGTATTTT. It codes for CASSLYGRAGSTDTQYF.

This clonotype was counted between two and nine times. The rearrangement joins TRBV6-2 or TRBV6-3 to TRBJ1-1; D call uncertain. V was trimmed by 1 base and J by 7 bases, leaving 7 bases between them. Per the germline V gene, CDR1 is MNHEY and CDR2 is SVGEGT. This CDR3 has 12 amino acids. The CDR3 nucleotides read TGTGCCAGCAGTTACTTGGGGAGTGAAGCTTTCTTT. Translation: CASSYLGSEAFF.

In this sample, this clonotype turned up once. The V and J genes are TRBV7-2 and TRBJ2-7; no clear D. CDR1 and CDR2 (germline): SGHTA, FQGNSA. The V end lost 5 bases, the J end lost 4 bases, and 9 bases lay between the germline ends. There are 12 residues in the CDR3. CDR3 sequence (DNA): TGTGCCAGCAGCCCGCCTTATTACGAGCAGTACTTC. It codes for CASSPPYYEQYF. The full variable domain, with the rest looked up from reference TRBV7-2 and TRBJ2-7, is GAGVSQSPSNKVTEKGKDVELRCDPISGHTALYWYRQSLGQGLEFLIYFQGNSAPDKSGLPSDRFSAERTGGSVSTLTIQRTQQEDSAVYLCASSPPYYEQYFGPGTRLTVT.

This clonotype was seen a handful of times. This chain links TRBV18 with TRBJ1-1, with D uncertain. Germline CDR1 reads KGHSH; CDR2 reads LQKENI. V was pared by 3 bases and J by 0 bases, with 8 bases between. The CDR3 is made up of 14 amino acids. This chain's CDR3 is CASSPELMNTEAFF. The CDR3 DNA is TGTGCCAGCTCACCTGAACTCATGAACACTGAAGCTTTCTTT.

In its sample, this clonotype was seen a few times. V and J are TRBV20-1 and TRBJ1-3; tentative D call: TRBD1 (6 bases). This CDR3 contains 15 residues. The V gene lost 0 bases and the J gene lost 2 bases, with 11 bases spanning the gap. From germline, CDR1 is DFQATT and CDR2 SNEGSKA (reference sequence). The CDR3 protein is CSARDTGAPGNTIYF. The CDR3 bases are TGCAGTGCTAGAGATACGGGGGCACCTGGAAACACCATATATTTT.